This T cell receptor (beta chain) was sequenced during a study of T cell repertoires in aging, cancer and after chemotherapy. The wider study: The whole study produced a dataset of around 8.4 million TCR reads.

Study results and caveats: Untreated cancer patients had significantly lower blood TCR diversity than age-matched healthy donors.

Multiplex touch-down PCR with TRB-A/B primers amplified rearranged V-D-J TRB sequences. TCRdb reprocessed the multiplex PCR reads via MiXCR and lists one record per CDR3 protein. Counted here are thousands of distinct CDR3 sequences, approximately 28% occurring once; the ten biggest clones make up roughly 45%. Germline assignment: CDR1 LNHNV and CDR2 YYDKDF (reference sequence). The CDR3 runs to 13 residues. This clonotype is judged medium-sized (0.01 to 0.1%). Its antigen is unidentified. One junction end does not reproduce the germline sequence, and a read error may be involved. TCR beta rearrangements were amplified from peripheral blood genomic DNA.

The chain has TRBV15 and TRBJ2-7, with 10 bases aligning to TRBD1. The material sequenced was blood. This TCR derives from a human donor in good health. CDR3 residues: CATSTPGQGTQDF. CDR3 nucleotide sequence: TGTGCCACCAGCACACCGGGACAGGGGACTCAGGACTTC.